This T cell receptor (beta chain) stems from a study of cytomegalovirus exposure and HLA in healthy donors. Study outcomes and limitations: Using the classifier, cytomegalovirus status was reportedly diagnosed with high specificity and sensitivity. V- and J-gene trimming in TCR beta was tied to a missense DCLRE1C variant by an analysis performed later. Previous analysis showed most TCR beta V segments were productive about 87% or about 30% of the time.

The PCR was carried out with 60 Vbeta primers and 13 Jbeta primers. Measured with immunoSEQ multiplex PCR; TCRdb has only the in-frame clones, and not every one. Here the sample table reports 130,000 to 150,000 clones. From germline, CDR1 is LNHDA and CDR2 SQIVND (reference sequence). CDR3 length: 14 amino acids. V was pared by 1 base and J by 6 bases, with 1 base of the junction left unmatched. Worth noting for this clone: Its matching antigen is unknown.

Sequenced sample: PBMCs. This chain uses TRBV19 with TRBJ1-1, with 11 bases that match TRBD1. This TCR came from a male donor in good health and CMV-seronegative. CDR3 nucleotides: TGTGCCAGTAGTATAGGGGGACAGGGGGCTGAAGCTTTCTTT. Its translation: CASSIGGQGAEAFF.